This T cell receptor beta chain was identified in a study of cytomegalovirus exposure and HLA in healthy donors. Primers: 60 Vbeta forward and 13 Jbeta reverse. TCRdb's table, derived via immunoSEQ multiplex PCR, lists solely in-frame clones and lacks some. The sample lists 200,000 to 250,000 clones, over 65% occurring once. Trimming stripped 5 bases from V and 4 bases from J, with 15 bases between. This CDR3 has 14 residues. Germline V gene lookup returns CDR1 SGHTA and CDR2 FQGNSA. Sequences were obtained from PBMCs. This receptor was obtained from a man aged 18-30 years in good health and CMV-seronegative. The chain recombines TRBV7-2 with TRBJ2-7; D may be TRBD1 (6 bases). The CDR3 DNA reads TGTGCCAGCAGCCTTCAGGGGTCCCCATACGAGCAGTACTTC. Translating it yields CASSLQGSPYEQYF.